The 15 T cell receptor beta chains below were found in one sample sequenced in a study of molecular identifiers for immune sequencing clone quantification listed by TCRdb under 2018. The method behind the library was PCR. TCRdb shows the sequencer as Illumina HiSeq 4000. In TCRdb, the public reads were trimmed at Q25 with fastp and aligned with MiXCR, with productive beta chains retained. Rows matching on CDR3 protein sequence are summarized as one entry with the most common DNA and genes. This sample comprises about 640,000 distinct CDR3 sequences, less than 20% of them detected only once. Of the sample, approximately 0.9% falls within the top ten clones. Sequencing input: naive CD8+ T cells from blood, with Jurkat cell RNA spiked in. The intended sense of this specimen's cell subset or site label: FACS-sorted CD8+CD4-CCR7+CD45RA+ naive T cells. These TCRs come from a human donor in good health. Some libraries in this study had Jurkat cell RNA spiked in.

This clonotype has more than one count but fewer than ten. The chain carries TRBV27 and TRBJ2-5; 11 bases agree with TRBD1. Germline V gives CDR1 MNHEY, CDR2 SMNVEV (reference sequence). V shed 6 bases, J shed 4 bases, and the junction held 7 bases outside the gene matches. The CDR3 sequence is 15 residues long. The CDR3 region is CASSGGQGVGETQYF. The CDR3 DNA reads TGTGCCAGCAGCGGGGGACAGGGGGTGGGAGAGACCCAGTACTTC.

In its sample, this clonotype was seen many times. Written as DNA, the CDR3 is TGTGCCAGCAGTGATCTCGGGGGAAGACAAGAGACCCAGTACTTC. Encoded protein: CASSDLGGRQETQYF. The V and J genes are TRBV2 and TRBJ2-5; tentatively, D is TRBD2 (6 bases). Germline assignment: CDR1 SNHLY and CDR2 FYNNEI. CDR3 length: 15 amino acids. V was trimmed by 3 bases and J by 2 bases, leaving 13 bases between them.

This sequence joins TRBV4-1 and TRBJ1-1; D unresolved. Per germline, CDR1 MGHRA and CDR2 YSYEKL. Trimming shortened V by 1 base and J by 0 bases, and 6 bases separated the two germline ends. This CDR3 contains 14 residues. The CDR3 region is CASSQGLVNTEAFF. For the CDR3, the DNA is TGCGCCAGCAGCCAAGGACTAGTGAACACTGAAGCTTTCTTT.

Concerning this clonotype itself: A clone one base away is much larger, so this may be a read error. V and J are TRBV7-9 and TRBJ1-4; the match to TRBD1 covers 8 bases. With V trimmed by 5 bases and J by 12 bases, 11 bases remained unmatched. Germline-derived CDR1 and CDR2 are SEHNR and FQNEAQ (reference sequence). This CDR3 contains 14 residues. The CDR3: CASSLTGADGELFF. As DNA, the CDR3 is TGTGCCAGCAGCCTGACAGGGGCTGATGGAGAACTGTTTTTT.

The rearrangement links TRBV10-3 to TRBJ1-1; 7 positions agree with TRBD1. The germline V gene encodes CDR1 ENHRY and CDR2 SYGVKD. The CDR3 is made up of 16 amino acids. V trimming: 3 bases; J trimming: 0 bases; junction bases outside the gene matches: 7. The CDR3 DNA follows: TGTGCCATCAGTGAAGCGCAGGGGGGGATGAACACTGAAGCTTTCTTT. This encodes CAISEAQGGMNTEAFF.

This clonotype was recorded at least ten times. V is TRBV5-1 and J is TRBJ1-5; D call uncertain. The CDR3 contains 15 residues. Per germline, CDR1 SGHRS and CDR2 YFSETQ. Trimming stripped 0 bases from V and 0 bases from J, with 7 bases between. The CDR3 spells CASSLGAGSNQPQHF. As DNA, the CDR3 is TGCGCCAGCAGCTTGGGTGCGGGTAGCAATCAGCCCCAGCATTTT.

There are a few counts of this clonotype. The chain employs TRBV9 and TRBJ2-5; the D gene is possibly TRBD2 (6 bases). Trimming shortened V by 3 bases and J by 5 bases, and 20 bases separated the two germline ends. The CDR3 spans 16 residues. Germline-derived CDR1 and CDR2 are SGDLS and YYNGEE. The CDR3 DNA reads as TGTGCCAGCAGCGCCACCCACTCTGGAGGGAGGGAGACCCAGTACTTC. This codes for CASSATHSGGRETQYF.

This clonotype was recorded at least ten times. J is TRBJ2-3 and V is TRBV4-1; tentative D call: TRBD1 (6 bases). Trimming stripped 6 bases from V and 2 bases from J, with 12 bases between. CDR3 size: 14 residues. Looked up from germline, CDR1 is MGHRA and CDR2 is YSYEKL. Here the CDR3 reads CASSQGPLTDTQYF. The CDR3 coding sequence is TGCGCCAGCAGTCAGGGGCCCCTCACAGATACGCAGTATTTT.

As regards this clonotype: A much more abundant neighbour one base away suggests this may be a read error. The rearrangement links TRBV5-1 to TRBJ2-7; 7 nucleotides agree with TRBD1. The CDR3 sequence is 14 residues long. Germline CDR1 reads SGHRS; CDR2 reads YFSETQ. The CDR3 DNA sequence: TGCGTCAGCAGCGCCTGGGACAGCTCCTACGAGCAGTACTTC. Amino acid sequence: CVSSAWDSSYEQYF.

The sample holds a few counts of this clonotype. This sequence may be a read error, since a much larger clone differs from it by one base. The chain employs TRBV7-9 and TRBJ1-4; D is possibly TRBD1 (6 bases). CDR3 length: 15 amino acids. Per the germline V gene, CDR1 is SEHNR and CDR2 is FQNEAQ (reference sequence). This CDR3 is CASSLPRGLEEKRFF. The CDR3 region has the DNA TGTGCCAGCAGTTTACCGAGGGGGTTGGAAGAAAAACGGTTTTTT. The whole variable domain, filled in from reference TRBV7-9 and TRBJ1-4, reads DTGVSQNPRHKITKRGQNVTFRCDPISEHNRLYWYRQTLGQGPEFLTYFQNEAQLEKSRLLSDRFSAERPKGSFSTLEIQRTEQGDSAMYLCASSLPRGLEEKRFFGSGTQLSVL.

The chain is built from TRBV19 and TRBJ2-3; D perhaps matches TRBD2 (6 bases). The CDR3 runs to 18 residues. CDR1 and CDR2 from the germline V gene are LNHDA and SQIVND (reference sequence). V gave up 7 bases and J gave up 5 bases, with 28 bases separating them. The CDR3 sequence: CASTAASELATPGDTQYF. In DNA, the CDR3 is TGTGCCAGTACCGCCGCCTCTGAACTAGCAACCCCCGGAGATACGCAGTATTTT.

This sequence joins TRBV2 and TRBJ2-1, with 12 bases fitting TRBD1. This CDR3 has 15 amino acids. Germline V CDR1 and CDR2: SNHLY, FYNNEI. The ends lost 6 bases at V and 4 bases at J; junction bases unmatched: 4. DNA for the CDR3: TGTGCCAGCAGCGGGACAGGGGGCGGGTACAATGAGCAGTTCTTC. It encodes CASSGTGGGYNEQFF.

As for this clonotype: This may be a read error, as it is one base from a much larger clone. The chain combines TRBV7-2 with TRBJ1-2, with no clear D. The CDR3 spans 13 residues. Per the germline V gene, CDR1 is SGHTA and CDR2 is FQGNSA. The CDR3 loop reads CASSTTNNYGHTF. DNA for the CDR3: TGTGCCAGCAGCACAACAAATAACTATGGCCACACCTTC.

This clonotype was recorded once. Being one base from a much bigger clone, this may be a read error. The chain employs TRBV30 and TRBJ2-5; D is unclear. There are 14 residues in the CDR3. V lost 1 base, J lost 2 bases, and 11 bases lay in between. Germline values: CDR1 GTSNPN, CDR2 SVGIG (reference sequence). The CDR3 here is CAWSGFVDQETQYF. In DNA form, the CDR3 reads TGTGCCTGGAGTGGGTTTGTAGATCAAGAGACCCAGTACTTC.

The chain is built from TRBV7-9 and TRBJ2-7; D remains ambiguous. Deletions cut 1 base from V and 3 bases from J, with 22 bases between. Germline values: CDR1 SEHNR, CDR2 FQNEAQ (reference sequence). This CDR3 is built from 18 residues. In DNA, the CDR3 is TGTGCCAGCAGCTTAGAATTTGACACTTCCCATCCCATCTACGAGCAGTACTTC. This codes for CASSLEFDTSHPIYEQYF.